This T cell receptor beta chain was sequenced in a study of Ad26.COV2.S vaccination and SARS-CoV-2 variants. Study information: Intramuscularly, Ad26.COV2.S was given either once or twice, 56 days apart.

Study-level results: Vaccine recipients showed a spike-specific TCR breadth that was higher than in placebo recipients. Measures of TCR breadth and depth may have fallen short of total T cell responses. Reported findings describe substantial breadth in spike-specific CD8+ and CD4+ T cell responses following vaccination.

Treatment defined: some 19 received Ad26.COV2.S at low or high dose, single or two shots; about 5 received placebo; per-sample allocation not given. Vaccine and placebo recipients were sampled on day 63 after the first injection. In germline, CDR1 is SGHRS, CDR2 YFSETQ. The CDR3 totals 13 residues. Trimming stripped 4 bases from V and 1 base from J, with 8 bases between. As regards this clone: Its cognate antigen is unknown.

Profiling relied on immunoSEQ multiplex PCR, and the TCRdb table lists in-frame clones only, not all of them. This table holds fewer than 400,000 clones, around four fifths found once. Here the sequenced sample was peripheral blood, taken in a trial of Ad26.COV2.S vaccine versus placebo. The TCR sequence derives from a person between 18 and 65 years old who received the Ad26.COV2.S COVID-19 vaccine or a placebo. The V gene is TRBV5-1, the J gene TRBJ2-5; no clear D. DNA of the CDR3: TGCGCCAGCAGCCCCGGTCCCCAAGAGACCCAGTACTTC. This gives the protein CASSPGPQETQYF.